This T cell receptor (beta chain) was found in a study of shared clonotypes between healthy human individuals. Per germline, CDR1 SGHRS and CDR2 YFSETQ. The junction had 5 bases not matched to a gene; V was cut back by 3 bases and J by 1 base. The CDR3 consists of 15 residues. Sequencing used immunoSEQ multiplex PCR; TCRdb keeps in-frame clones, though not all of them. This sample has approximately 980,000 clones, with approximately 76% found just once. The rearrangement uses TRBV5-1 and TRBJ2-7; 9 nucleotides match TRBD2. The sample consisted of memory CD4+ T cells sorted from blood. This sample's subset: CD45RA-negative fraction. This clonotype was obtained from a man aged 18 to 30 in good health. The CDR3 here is CASSSLAGFSYEQYF. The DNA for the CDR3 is TGCGCCAGCAGCTCCCTAGCGGGGTTTTCCTACGAGCAGTACTTC.